This TCR beta chain is from a study of blood T cell repertoires in COVID-19. Cohorts were assigned according to the clinical history that participants reported. Produced via immunoSEQ multiplex PCR; TCRdb's table is partial and in-frame only. The sample shows 360,000 or so clones, around 83% of them seen only once. This CDR3 is built from 16 residues. Trimming removed 2 bases from V and 7 bases from J, with 18 bases in between. Germline CDR1 reads KGHSH; CDR2 reads LQKENI. Sequenced sample: PBMCs or T cells enriched from blood (not recorded which). This clonotype was obtained from a woman aged 50 to 60 who had recovered from COVID-19. This rearrangement joins TRBV18 to TRBJ2-1; D might be TRBD1 (6 bases). Here the CDR3 reads CASSPAKNRVSNEQFF. In nucleotides, the CDR3 is TGTGCCAGCTCACCAGCTAAGAACAGGGTTTCGAATGAGCAGTTCTTC. Combining the CDR3 with reference TRBV18 and TRBJ2-1 gives the whole variable domain NAGVMQNPRHLVRRRGQEARLRCSPMKGHSHVYWYRQLPEEGLKFMVYLQKENIIDESGMPKERFSAEFPKEGPSILRIQQVVRGDSAAYFCASSPAKNRVSNEQFFGPGTRLTVL.